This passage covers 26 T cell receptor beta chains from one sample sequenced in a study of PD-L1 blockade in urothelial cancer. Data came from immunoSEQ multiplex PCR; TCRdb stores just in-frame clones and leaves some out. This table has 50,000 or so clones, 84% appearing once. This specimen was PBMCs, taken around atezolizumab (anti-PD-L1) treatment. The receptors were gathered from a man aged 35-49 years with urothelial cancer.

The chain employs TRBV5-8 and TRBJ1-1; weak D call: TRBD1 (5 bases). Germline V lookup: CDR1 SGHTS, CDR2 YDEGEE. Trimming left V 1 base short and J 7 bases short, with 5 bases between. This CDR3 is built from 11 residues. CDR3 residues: CASSLRGEAFF. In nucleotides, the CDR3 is TGTGCCAGCAGCTTGAGGGGTGAAGCTTTCTTT.

The CDR3 spells CSVEEVEGRGAFF. Here the CDR3 DNA reads TGCAGCGTTGAAGAAGTGGAGGGCCGGGGAGCTTTCTTT. J is TRBJ1-1 and V is TRBV29-1; D is undetermined. V was shortened by 0 bases and J by 10 bases, with 15 bases between the two germline ends. The germline gives CDR1 SQVTM, CDR2 ANQGSEA. The CDR3 length is 13 residues.

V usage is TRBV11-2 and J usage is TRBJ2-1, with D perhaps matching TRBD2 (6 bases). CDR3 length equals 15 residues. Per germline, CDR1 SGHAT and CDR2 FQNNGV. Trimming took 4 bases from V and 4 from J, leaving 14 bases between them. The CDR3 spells CASSWRGRVYNEQFF. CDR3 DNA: TGTGCCAGCAGCTGGAGGGGTAGGGTGTACAATGAGCAGTTCTTC.

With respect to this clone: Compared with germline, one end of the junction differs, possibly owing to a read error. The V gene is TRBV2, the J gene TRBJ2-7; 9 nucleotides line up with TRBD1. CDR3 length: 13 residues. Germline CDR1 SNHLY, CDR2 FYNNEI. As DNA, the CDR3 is TGTGCCAGCAGTTCTGGACAGGGGTACGGGCAGTACTTC. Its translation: CASSSGQGYGQYF.

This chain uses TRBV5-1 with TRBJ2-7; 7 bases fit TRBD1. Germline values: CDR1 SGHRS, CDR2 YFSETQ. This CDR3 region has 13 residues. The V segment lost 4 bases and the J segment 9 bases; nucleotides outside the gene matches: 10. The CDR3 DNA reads TGCGCCAGCAGCCGTGACAGGGTAATTGCGCAGTACTTC. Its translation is CASSRDRVIAQYF. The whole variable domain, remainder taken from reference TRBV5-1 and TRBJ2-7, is KAGVTQTPRYLIKTRGQQVTLSCSPISGHRSVSWYQQTPGQGLQFLFEYFSETQRNKGNFPGRFSGRQFSNSRSEMNVSTLELGDSALYLCASSRDRVIAQYFGPGTRLTVT.

This chain's CDR3 is CASSPKYLNTEAFF. CDR3 in DNA: TGTGCCAGCAGTCCTAAATACCTGAACACTGAAGCTTTCTTT. V gene TRBV28 combines with J gene TRBJ1-1; D is unclear. Per germline, CDR1 MDHEN and CDR2 SYDVKM. The V gene lost 5 bases and the J gene lost 0 bases, with 10 bases spanning the gap. The CDR3 covers 14 residues.

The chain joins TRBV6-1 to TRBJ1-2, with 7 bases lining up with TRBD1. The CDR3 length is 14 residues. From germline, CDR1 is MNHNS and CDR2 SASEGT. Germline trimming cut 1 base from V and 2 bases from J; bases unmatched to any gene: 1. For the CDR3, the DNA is TGTGCCAGCAGTGAAGGACAGGGAAACTATGGCTACACCTTC. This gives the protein CASSEGQGNYGYTF.

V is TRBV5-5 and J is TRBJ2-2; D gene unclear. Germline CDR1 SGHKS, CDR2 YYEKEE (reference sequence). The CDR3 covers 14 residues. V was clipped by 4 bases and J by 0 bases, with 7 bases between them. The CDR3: CASSTHPNTGELFF. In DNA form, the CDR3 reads TGTGCCAGCAGCACTCACCCGAACACCGGGGAGCTGTTTTTT.

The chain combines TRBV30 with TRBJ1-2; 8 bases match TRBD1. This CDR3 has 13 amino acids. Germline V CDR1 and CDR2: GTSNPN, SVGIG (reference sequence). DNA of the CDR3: TGTGTATCCCTGGAGGGCGACAGGGGAGGCTACACCTTC. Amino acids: CVSLEGDRGGYTF.

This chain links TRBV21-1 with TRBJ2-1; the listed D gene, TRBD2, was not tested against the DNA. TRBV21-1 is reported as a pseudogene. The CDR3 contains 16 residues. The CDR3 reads CASSKTLAGEENEQFF. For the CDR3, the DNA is TGTGCCAGCAGCAAAACACTAGCGGGAGAGGAGAATGAGCAGTTCTTC.

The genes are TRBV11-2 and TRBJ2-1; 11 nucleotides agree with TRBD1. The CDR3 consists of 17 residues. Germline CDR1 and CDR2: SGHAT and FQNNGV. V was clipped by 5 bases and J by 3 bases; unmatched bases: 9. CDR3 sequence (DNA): TGTGCCAGCAGCATAAGTTTCGGGACAGGGGGCTACAATGAGCAGTTCTTC. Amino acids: CASSISFGTGGYNEQFF.

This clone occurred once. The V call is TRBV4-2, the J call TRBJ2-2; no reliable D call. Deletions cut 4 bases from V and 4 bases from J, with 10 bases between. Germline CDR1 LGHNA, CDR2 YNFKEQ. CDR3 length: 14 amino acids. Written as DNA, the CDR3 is TGTGCCAGCAGCCGTGTCTCGTCCACCGGGGAGCTGTTTTTT. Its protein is CASSRVSSTGELFF.

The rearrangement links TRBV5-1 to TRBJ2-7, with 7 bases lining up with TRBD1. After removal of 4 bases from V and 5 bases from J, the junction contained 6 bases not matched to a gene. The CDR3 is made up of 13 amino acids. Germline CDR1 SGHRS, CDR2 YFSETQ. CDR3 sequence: CASSVQGSNEQYF. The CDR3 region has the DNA TGCGCCAGCAGCGTACAGGGGAGCAACGAGCAGTACTTC. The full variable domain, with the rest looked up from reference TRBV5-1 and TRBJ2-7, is KAGVTQTPRYLIKTRGQQVTLSCSPISGHRSVSWYQQTPGQGLQFLFEYFSETQRNKGNFPGRFSGRQFSNSRSEMNVSTLELGDSALYLCASSVQGSNEQYFGPGTRLTVT.

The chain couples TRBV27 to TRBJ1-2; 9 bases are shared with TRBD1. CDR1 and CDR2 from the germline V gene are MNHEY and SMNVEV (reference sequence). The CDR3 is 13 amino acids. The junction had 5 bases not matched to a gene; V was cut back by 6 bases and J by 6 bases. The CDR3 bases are TGTGCCAGCAGCACTACAGGGGGCCATGGCTACACCTTC. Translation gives CASSTTGGHGYTF.

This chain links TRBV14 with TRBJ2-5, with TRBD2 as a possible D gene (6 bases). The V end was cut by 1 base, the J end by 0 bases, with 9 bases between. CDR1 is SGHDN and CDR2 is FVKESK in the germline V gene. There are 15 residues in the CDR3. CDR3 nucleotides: TGTGCCAGCAGCCAAGGGTGGGACTACCAAGAGACCCAGTACTTC. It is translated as CASSQGWDYQETQYF.

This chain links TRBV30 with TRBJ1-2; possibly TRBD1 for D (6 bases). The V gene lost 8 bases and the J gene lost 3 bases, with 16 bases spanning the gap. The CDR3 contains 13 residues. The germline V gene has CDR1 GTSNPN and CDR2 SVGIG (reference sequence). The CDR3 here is CAPNPPGDYGYTF. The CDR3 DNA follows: TGTGCCCCTAACCCCCCAGGGGACTATGGCTACACCTTC. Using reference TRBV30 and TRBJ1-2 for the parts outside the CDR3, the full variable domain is SQTIHQWPATLVQPVGSPLSLECTVEGTSNPNLYWYRQAAGRGLQLLFYSVGIGQISSEVPQNLSASRPQDRQFILSSKKLLLSDSGFYLCAPNPPGDYGYTFGSGTRLTVV.

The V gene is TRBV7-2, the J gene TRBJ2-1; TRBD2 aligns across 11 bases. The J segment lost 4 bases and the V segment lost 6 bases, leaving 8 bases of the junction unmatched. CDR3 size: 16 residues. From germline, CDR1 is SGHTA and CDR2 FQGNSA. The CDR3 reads CASRPRLAGSYNEQFF. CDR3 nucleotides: TGTGCCAGCAGGCCCCGACTAGCGGGATCATACAATGAGCAGTTCTTC.

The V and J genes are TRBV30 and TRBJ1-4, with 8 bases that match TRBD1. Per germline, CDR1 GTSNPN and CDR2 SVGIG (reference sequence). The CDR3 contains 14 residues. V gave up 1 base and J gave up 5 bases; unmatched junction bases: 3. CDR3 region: CAWSAGQVNEKLFF. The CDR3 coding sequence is TGTGCCTGGAGTGCGGGACAGGTCAATGAAAAACTGTTTTTT.

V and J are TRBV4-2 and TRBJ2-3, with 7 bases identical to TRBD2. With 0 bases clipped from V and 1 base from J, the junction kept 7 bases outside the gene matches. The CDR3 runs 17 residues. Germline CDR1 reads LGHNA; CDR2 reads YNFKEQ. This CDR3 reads CASSQDLQRGRTDTQYF. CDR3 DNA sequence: TGTGCCAGCAGCCAAGATCTCCAGCGGGGACGCACAGATACGCAGTATTTT.

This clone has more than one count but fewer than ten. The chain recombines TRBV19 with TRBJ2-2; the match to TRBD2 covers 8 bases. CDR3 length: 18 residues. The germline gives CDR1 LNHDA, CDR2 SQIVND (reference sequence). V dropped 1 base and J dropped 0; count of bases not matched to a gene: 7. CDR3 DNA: TGTGCCAGTAGTATAGGAGGGGTACTAGCGGCGAACACCGGGGAGCTGTTTTTT. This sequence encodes CASSIGGVLAANTGELFF.

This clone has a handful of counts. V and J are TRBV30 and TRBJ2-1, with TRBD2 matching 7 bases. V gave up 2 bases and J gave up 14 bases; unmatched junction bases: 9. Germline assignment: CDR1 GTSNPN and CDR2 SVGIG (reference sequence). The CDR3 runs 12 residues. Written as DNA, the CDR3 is TGTGCCTGGAGTCCTAGCGGTGCCTCTAAGTTCTTC. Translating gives CAWSPSGASKFF.

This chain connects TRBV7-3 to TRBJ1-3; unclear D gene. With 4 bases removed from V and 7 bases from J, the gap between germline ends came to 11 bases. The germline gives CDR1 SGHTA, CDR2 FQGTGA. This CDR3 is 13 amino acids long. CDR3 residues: CASSSNRGNTIYF. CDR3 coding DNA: TGTGCCAGCAGCTCCAATAGAGGCAACACCATATATTTT.

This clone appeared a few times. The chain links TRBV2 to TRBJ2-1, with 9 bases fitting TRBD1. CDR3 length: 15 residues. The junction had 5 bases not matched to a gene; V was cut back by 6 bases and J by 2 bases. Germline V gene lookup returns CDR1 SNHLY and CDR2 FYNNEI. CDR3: CASRIQGAAYNEQFF. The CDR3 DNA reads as TGTGCCAGCAGGATACAGGGGGCCGCCTACAATGAGCAGTTCTTC.

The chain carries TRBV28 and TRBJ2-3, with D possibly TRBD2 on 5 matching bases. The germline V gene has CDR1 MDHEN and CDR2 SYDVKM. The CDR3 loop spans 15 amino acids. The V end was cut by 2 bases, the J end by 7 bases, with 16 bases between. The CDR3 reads CASSLPPGNTYTQYF. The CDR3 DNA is TGTGCCAGCAGTTTACCCCCCGGGAACACTTATACGCAGTATTTT.

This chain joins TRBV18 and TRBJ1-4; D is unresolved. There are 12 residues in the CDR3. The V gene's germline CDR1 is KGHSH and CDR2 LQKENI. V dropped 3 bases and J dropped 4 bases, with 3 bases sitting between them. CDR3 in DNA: TGTGCCAGCTCACCTCGTAATGAAAAACTGTTTTTT. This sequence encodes CASSPRNEKLFF.

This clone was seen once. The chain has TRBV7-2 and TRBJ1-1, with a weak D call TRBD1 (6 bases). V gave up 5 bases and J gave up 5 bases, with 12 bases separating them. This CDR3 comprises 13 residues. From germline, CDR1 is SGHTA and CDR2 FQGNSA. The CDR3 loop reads CASSQGQRTEAFF. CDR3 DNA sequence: TGTGCCAGCAGCCAGGGACAAAGAACTGAAGCTTTCTTT.